This TCR beta chain was found in a study of a mutant IDH1 vaccine in newly diagnosed glioma. Looking at the study overall: The sex distribution of treated patients was about 62% male and 37.5% female, with a mean age of roughly 40 years. General study results and limits: A vaccine-induced immune response developed in 90% to 95% of the patients.

This CDR3 has 16 residues. With 1 base clipped from V and 7 bases from J, the junction kept 5 bases outside the gene matches. CDR1 and CDR2 (germline): SGHTA, FQGNSA. Sequencing used immunoSEQ multiplex PCR; TCRdb keeps in-frame clones, though not all of them. The sample carries tens of thousands of clones, roughly 85% recorded once. On this clone: The target antigen is unknown.

The time point here: baseline, week 1 (first vaccination visit). Specified treatment: pre-vaccination baseline after standard-of-care therapy. This clonotype originated in a man between 35 and 55 years old with glioma. Material: PBMCs, obtained from a glioma patient treated with radiotherapy, temozolomide or both. The chain is built from TRBV7-2 and TRBJ2-2; TRBD1 agrees at 11 bases. Written as DNA, the CDR3 is TGTGCCAGCAGCTTAGTAGGCGGGACAGGGGGCGGGGAGCTGTTTTTT. Its protein product is CASSLVGGTGGGELFF.